There are a few counts of the clone carrying this T cell receptor beta chain. What it recognizes is unknown. This entry is derived from a study of identical twins. Points from the study as a whole: Memory repertoires showed no such pattern, whereas abundant cord blood beta clonotypes carried fewer insertions. Not following the same donors, the study drew its conclusions from cross-sectional statistical analysis.

The V end lost 2 bases, the J end lost 9 bases, and 14 bases lay between the germline ends. Per the germline V gene, CDR1 is SGHTA and CDR2 is FQGNSA. The CDR3 is 14 residues long. Template switching added a universal primer site; cDNA carried unique molecular identifiers. TCRdb re-derived calls from the 5' RACE reads in MiXCR, one entry per CDR3 protein. The repertoire holds 400,000 or so distinct CDR3 sequences, with roughly 9% as singletons. Sequenced input: naive T cells sorted from blood. This sequence was found in a woman aged 50 to 60 in good health. The V gene is TRBV7-2, the J gene TRBJ1-5; a possible D gene is TRBD1 (5 bases). The CDR3 is CASSLTGAFWPQHF. CDR3 in DNA: TGTGCCAGCAGCTTAACCGGGGCATTTTGGCCCCAGCATTTT.